This section outlines one T cell receptor (beta chain) sequence together with its context. The data were taken from a study of beta chain features in type 1 diabetes. The investigators reverse transcribed all of the isolated RNA, so they sequenced expressed TCRB transcripts. Data came from immunoSEQ multiplex PCR; TCRdb stores just in-frame clones and leaves some out. The top ten clones hold around 0.015% of a sample with a few hundred thousand clones, about 11% of them seen once. The V segment lost 5 bases and the J segment 2 bases; nucleotides outside the gene matches: 10. Per germline, CDR1 MNHEY and CDR2 SMNVEV (reference sequence). This CDR3 has 16 residues.

The sequenced material came from naive CD4+ T cells from blood. The chain recombines TRBV27 with TRBJ2-7; 9 nucleotides match TRBD2. The receptor comes from a woman aged 30 to 39 in good health. CDR3: CASSISLAGSTYEQYF. In DNA, the CDR3 is TGTGCCAGCAGTATCTCCCTAGCGGGATCTACCTACGAGCAGTACTTC.